This T cell receptor beta chain was sequenced for a study of ipilimumab plus nivolumab after autologous stem cell transplantation (dated by TCRdb to 2020 to 2022). About the study as a whole: The median number of doses received by trial patients was about 5 for ipilimumab and under 10 for nivolumab. Patients in the myeloma cohort were either high-risk and transplant-naive or had relapsed within 3 years of a first autologous transplant. Patients in the trial were undergoing autologous transplant and had high-risk diffuse large B cell lymphoma, mature T cell lymphoma, or multiple myeloma. The intent-to-treat population of the trial consisted of around 40 patients. Summary of the overall study and its limitations: The authors concluded that combined checkpoint inhibition appeared tolerable when used as consolidation after transplant. The authors stated that profiles of the T cell receptor repertoire, regulatory T cell phenotype and gut microbiota provided a biologic rationale for studying this approach further.

Checkpoint therapy was initiated 14 to 28 days after autologous transplant, and ipilimumab was administered at 1 mg/kg intravenously on day 1 of selected weeks. Patients received nivolumab at 3 mg/kg intravenously on day 1 of weeks 1, 4, 7, 10, and every two weeks through week 26. This was a Phase Ib clinical trial that tested ipilimumab plus nivolumab, given as combined checkpoint inhibition, for consolidation following autologous stem cell transplantation. The CDR3 covers 16 residues, taking in both the cysteine and the phenylalanine. Here the CDR3 DNA is all that survives: 48 bases in frame from base 1. V is clipped by 3 bases and J by 0 bases, and the sequence between their germline boundaries is 11 bases long. Sequences SGHVS (CDR1) and FQNEAQ (CDR2) are obtained from the germline V gene. Receptors were amplified or captured by the immunoSEQ multiplex PCR assay. Sourced from immuneACCESS, this table was stored by TCRdb with only in-frame sequences that have V and J called. A share of the clones is absent; for the studies checked, an unresolved V gene accounts for under half, and the remainder has no known explanation. The sample table lists tens of thousands of clones, 92% of them with a count of one. The ten largest clonotypes hold under 1% of the sample.

As for this clone: What antigen it recognizes has not been identified. Base qualities are not provided; no much larger clone lies one nucleotide away.

The V and J segments used are TRBV7-8 and TRBJ1-4; the D segment cannot be called with confidence. Sequencing was performed on PBMCs, taken in a trial of ipilimumab plus nivolumab as post-transplant consolidation. The TCR originated in a male donor with multiple myeloma. The nucleotides are TGTGCCAGCAGCTTGATGTCGTTCACAACTAATGAAAAACTGTTTTTT. It codes for CASSLMSFTTNEKLFF. Joined to the reference TRBV7-8 and TRBJ1-4 proteins, this CDR3 gives the full variable domain: GAGVSQSPRYKVAKRGQDVALRCDPISGHVSLFWYQQALGQGPEFLTYFQNEAQLDKSGLPSDRFFAERPEGSVSTLKIQRTQQEDSAVYLCASSLMSFTTNEKLFFGSGTQLSVL.